This T cell receptor beta chain is from a study of shared T cell receptors in the human thymus (dated by TCRdb to the early 2020s). In terms of the full investigation: The study examined how self-reactive, shared T-cell receptor alpha chains are generated in the human thymus.

The CDR3 runs 16 amino acids, cysteine and phenylalanine included. Just the 48-base CDR3 DNA is kept, in frame starting at base 1. V lost 11 bases and J lost 7 bases, and the count of bases not matched to a germline gene is 22. CDR1 and CDR2, looked up from the germline V gene, are SGHTA and FQGNSA. A word on this clone: This receptor's antigen is unknown. No base quality information exists; no much larger clone differs at one position.

The library was generated by the immunoSEQ multiplex PCR assay. The source is immuneACCESS, and TCRdb retained only in-frame sequences with V and J called. Part of the clones is not carried over; for the studies checked, unresolved V genes explain less than half of this, and the remainder is unexplained. The sample profile shows 600,000 to 900,000 clones; approximately 85% of them were found once. The top ten constitute under 0.012% of the sample. The data also belong to a second study, concerning human thymus T cells. As the second publication notes: Donors were immunologically healthy infants undergoing open corrective cardiac surgery for congenital heart defects in Finland. The thymus tissue came from surgical resects taken out during corrective cardiac surgery. Usage of V and J gene segments appeared to be biased in both the thymic and the peripheral blood repertoires. According to the related research, thymic TCR repertoires were highly overlapping among unrelated individuals. The study characterized TCR alpha and beta repertoires from fewer than 10 infant thymus samples and a few related peripheral blood samples. Donor ages ranged from 7 to 244 days, and the cohort comprised roughly six male and two female infants. After being mechanically released from the tissue, thymocytes were kept at -70 degrees C in pellets of about 8.5-34 million cells. Genomic DNA was extracted from frozen cell pellets with a QIAsymphony instrument. Using the immunoSEQ multiplex PCR assay, the TCRB and TCRAD loci were amplified from a standardized quantity of quality-controlled genomic DNA. The amplicons covered the V(D)J region and were long enough to include the CDR3 and to identify the V and J genes. Through the commercial immunoSEQ service, the amplicons were sequenced on an Illumina platform. Primer bias and sequencing errors were corrected as previously described, and TCRAD and TCRB were defined on the basis of the IMGT database. Repertoires were analysed with immunoSEQ Analyzer 3.0 and VDJTools, covering basic statistics, V/J segment usage, diversity estimates, rarefaction and pairwise overlap. To estimate diversity, the Chao1, ChaoE, Efron-Thisted, Shannon and inverse Simpson indices were applied, and diversity was also estimated on datasets down-sampled to the smallest sample. Repertoire overlap used strict matching of CDR3 nucleotide sequence, V gene and J gene, with Jaccard-based multidimensional scaling clustering. On average, thymus samples yielded roughly 800,000 unique TCRB clonotypes, whereas blood samples yielded approximately 90,000.

Recombination linked TRBV7-2 to TRBJ1-2; 7 junctional bases match TRBD1. The receptor was derived from a girl under three years old with a congenital heart defect. Donor details come from another sample of the same person, matched by shared clones. The sample consisted of thymocytes. The DNA reads TGTGCCGAGCTTAACAGGGGTGATCGTGACTCGGTTGGCTACACCTTC. This gives the protein CAELNRGDRDSVGYTF.